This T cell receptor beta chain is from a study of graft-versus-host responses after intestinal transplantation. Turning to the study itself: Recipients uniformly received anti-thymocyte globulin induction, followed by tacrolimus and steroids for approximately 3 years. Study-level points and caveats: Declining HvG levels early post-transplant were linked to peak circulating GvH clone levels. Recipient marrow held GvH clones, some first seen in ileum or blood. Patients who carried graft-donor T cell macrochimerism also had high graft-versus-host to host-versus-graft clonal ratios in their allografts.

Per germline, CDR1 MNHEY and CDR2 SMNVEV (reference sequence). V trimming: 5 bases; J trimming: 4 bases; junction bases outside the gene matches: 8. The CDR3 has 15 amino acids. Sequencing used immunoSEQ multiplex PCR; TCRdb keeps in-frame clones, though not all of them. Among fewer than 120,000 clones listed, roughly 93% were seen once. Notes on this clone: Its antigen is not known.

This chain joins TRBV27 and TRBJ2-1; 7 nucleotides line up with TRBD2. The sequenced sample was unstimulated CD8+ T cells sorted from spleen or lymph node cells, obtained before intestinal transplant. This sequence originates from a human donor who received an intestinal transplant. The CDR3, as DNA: TGTGCCAGCAGTCCCCCCAGCGGGAAGTACAATGAGCAGTTCTTC. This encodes CASSPPSGKYNEQFF.